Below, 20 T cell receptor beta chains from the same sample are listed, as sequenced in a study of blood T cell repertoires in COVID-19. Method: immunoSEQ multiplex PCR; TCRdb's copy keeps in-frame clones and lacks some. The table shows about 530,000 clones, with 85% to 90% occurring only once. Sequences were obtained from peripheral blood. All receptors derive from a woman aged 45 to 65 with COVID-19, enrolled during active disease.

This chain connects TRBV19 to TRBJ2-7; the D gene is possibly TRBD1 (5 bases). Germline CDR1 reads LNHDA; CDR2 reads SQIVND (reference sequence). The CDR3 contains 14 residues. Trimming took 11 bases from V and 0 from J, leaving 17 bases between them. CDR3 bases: TGTGCCGGCCGAAACGAACAGGTCTCCTACGAGCAGTACTTC. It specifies CAGRNEQVSYEQYF.

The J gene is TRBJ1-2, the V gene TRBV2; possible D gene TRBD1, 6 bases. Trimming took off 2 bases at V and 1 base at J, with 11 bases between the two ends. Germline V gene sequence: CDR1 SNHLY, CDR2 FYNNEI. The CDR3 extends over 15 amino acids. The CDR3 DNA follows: TGTGCCAGCAGTGAATTAACAGGGCTTAACTATGGCTACACCTTC. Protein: CASSELTGLNYGYTF.

In DNA form, the CDR3 reads TGCGCCAGCAGTGAGGGGGGGGCAGAGACCCAGTACTTC. It specifies CASSEGGAETQYF. The chain couples TRBV4-1 to TRBJ2-5; D might be TRBD2 (7 bases). The CDR3 has 13 residues. Trimming left V 6 bases short and J 4 bases short, with 12 bases between. Germline values: CDR1 MGHRA, CDR2 YSYEKL.

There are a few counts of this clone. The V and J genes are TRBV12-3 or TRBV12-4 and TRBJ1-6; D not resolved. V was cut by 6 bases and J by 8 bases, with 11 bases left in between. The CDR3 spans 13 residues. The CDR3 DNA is TGTGCCAGCAGCCTAAGAATGGATTCACCCCTCCACTTT. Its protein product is CASSLRMDSPLHF.

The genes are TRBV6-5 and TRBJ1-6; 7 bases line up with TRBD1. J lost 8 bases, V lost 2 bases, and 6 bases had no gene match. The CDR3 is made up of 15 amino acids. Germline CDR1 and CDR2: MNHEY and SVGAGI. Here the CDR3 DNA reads TGTGCCAGCAGTTACGAGACAGGGCTCGATTCACCCCTCCACTTT. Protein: CASSYETGLDSPLHF.

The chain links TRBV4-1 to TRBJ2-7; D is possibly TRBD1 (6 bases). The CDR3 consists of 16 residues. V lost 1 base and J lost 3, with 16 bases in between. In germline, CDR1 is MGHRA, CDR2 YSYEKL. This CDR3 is CASSQVYETGRYEQYF. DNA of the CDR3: TGCGCCAGCAGCCAAGTGTACGAGACAGGCCGCTACGAGCAGTACTTC.

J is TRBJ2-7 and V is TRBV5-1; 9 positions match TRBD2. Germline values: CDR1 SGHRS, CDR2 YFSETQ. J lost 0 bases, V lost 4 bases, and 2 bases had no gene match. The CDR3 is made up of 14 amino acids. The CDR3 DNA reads TGCGCCAGCAGCCCGGGACTAGCCTCCTACGAGCAGTACTTC. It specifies CASSPGLASYEQYF.

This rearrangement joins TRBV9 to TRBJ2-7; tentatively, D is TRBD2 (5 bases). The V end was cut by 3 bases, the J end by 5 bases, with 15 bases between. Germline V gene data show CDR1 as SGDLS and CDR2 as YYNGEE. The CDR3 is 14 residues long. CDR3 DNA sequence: TGTGCCAGCAGCGCACCCGGACTGGGCCACGAGCAGTACTTC. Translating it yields CASSAPGLGHEQYF.

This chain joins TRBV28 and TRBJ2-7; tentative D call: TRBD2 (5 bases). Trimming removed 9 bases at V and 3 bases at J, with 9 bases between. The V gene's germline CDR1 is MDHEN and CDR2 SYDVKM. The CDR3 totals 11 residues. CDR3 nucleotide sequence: TGTGCCAGTTTCGAGGGCTACGAGCAGTACTTC. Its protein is CASFEGYEQYF.

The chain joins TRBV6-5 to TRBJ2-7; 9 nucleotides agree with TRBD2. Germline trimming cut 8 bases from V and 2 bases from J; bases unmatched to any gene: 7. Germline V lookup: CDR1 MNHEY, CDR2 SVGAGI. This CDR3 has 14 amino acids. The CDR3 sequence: CASRISSGAYEQYF. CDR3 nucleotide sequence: TGTGCCAGCCGAATCTCTAGCGGGGCCTACGAGCAGTACTTC.

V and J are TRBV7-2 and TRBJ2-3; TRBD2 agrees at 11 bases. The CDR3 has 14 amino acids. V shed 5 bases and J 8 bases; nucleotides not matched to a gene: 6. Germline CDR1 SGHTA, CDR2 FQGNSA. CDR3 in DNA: TGTGCCAGCAGCCTTAGCGGGGGGGCCGGTACGCAGTATTTT. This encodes CASSLSGGAGTQYF.

The chain's CDR3 is CASGFSGVETQYF. Written as DNA, the CDR3 is TGTGCTAGTGGTTTCTCGGGGGTAGAGACCCAGTACTTC. The chain has TRBV12-5 and TRBJ2-5, with D possibly TRBD2 on 6 matching bases. The CDR3 is 13 residues long. Germline CDR1 and CDR2: LGHNT and FRNRAP. Trimming took off 3 bases at V and 4 bases at J, with 9 bases between the two ends.

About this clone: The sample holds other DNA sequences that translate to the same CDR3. The CDR3 here is CASSYSRQGGGYTF. CDR3 DNA sequence: TGTGCCAGCAGTTATTCGCGGCAGGGAGGGGGCTACACCTTC. The chain links TRBV6-5 to TRBJ1-2; D possibly corresponds to TRBD1 (5 bases). Germline CDR1 is MNHEY and CDR2 is SVGAGI. V was shortened by 3 bases and J by 8 bases, with 16 bases between the two germline ends. The CDR3 loop spans 14 amino acids.

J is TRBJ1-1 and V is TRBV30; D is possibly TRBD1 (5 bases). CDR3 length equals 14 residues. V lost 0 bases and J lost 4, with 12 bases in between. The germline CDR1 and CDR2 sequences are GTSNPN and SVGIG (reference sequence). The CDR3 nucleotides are TGTGCCTGGAGTGTACTTGGGGGACTCACTGAAGCTTTCTTT. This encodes CAWSVLGGLTEAFF.

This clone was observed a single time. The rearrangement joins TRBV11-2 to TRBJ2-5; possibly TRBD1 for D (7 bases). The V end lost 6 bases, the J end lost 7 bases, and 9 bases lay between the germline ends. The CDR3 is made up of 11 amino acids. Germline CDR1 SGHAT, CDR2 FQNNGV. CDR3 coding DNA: TGTGCCAGCAGTCAGGGGGGGACCCAGTACTTC. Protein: CASSQGGTQYF.

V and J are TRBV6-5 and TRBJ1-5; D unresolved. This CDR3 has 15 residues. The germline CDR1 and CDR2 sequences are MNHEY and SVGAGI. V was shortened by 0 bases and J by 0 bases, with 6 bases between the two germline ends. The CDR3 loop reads CASSYSISSNQPQHF. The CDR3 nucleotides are TGTGCCAGCAGTTACTCGATCAGTAGCAATCAGCCCCAGCATTTT.

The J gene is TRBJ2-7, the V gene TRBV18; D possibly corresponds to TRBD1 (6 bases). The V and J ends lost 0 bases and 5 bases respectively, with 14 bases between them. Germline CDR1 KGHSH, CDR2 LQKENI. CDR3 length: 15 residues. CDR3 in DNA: TGTGCCAGCTCACCACCGTCAGGGGCGGGTCACGAGCAGTACTTC. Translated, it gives CASSPPSGAGHEQYF.

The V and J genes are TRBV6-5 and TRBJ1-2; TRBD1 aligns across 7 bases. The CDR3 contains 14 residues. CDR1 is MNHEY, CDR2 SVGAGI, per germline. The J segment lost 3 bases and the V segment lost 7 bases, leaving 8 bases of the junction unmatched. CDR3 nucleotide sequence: TGTGCCAGCATCGGAAGACAGGGATACTATGGCTACACCTTC. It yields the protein CASIGRQGYYGYTF.

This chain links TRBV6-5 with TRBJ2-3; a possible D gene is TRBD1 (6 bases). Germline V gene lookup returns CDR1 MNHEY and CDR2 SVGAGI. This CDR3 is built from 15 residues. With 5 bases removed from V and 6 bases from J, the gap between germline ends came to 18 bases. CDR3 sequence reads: CASSPDQGQSDTQYF. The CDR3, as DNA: TGTGCCAGCAGTCCAGACCAGGGACAAAGCGATACGCAGTATTTT.

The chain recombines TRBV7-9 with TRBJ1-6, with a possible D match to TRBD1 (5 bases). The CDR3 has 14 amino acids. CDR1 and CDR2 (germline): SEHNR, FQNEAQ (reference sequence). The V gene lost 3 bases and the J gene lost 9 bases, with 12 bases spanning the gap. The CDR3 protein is CASSFAGQSSPLHF. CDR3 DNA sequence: TGTGCCAGCAGCTTCGCAGGGCAGTCTTCACCCCTCCACTTT.